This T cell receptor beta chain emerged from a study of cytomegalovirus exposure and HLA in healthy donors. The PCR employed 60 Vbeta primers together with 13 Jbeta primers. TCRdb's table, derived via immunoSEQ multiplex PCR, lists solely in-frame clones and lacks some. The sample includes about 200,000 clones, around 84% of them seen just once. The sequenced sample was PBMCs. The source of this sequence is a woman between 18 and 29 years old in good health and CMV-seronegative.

The CDR3 spells CASRSNGDRLGQPQHF. The CDR3 DNA sequence: TGTGCCAGCAGGAGCAATGGTGACCGACTAGGGCAGCCCCAGCATTTT. V gene TRBV27 combines with J gene TRBJ1-5; D remains ambiguous. The germline V and J ends were trimmed by 6 bases and 7 bases, with 22 bases remaining between them. Germline V gives CDR1 MNHEY, CDR2 SMNVEV (reference sequence). The CDR3 has 16 amino acids.